One sample yielded the 19 T cell receptor beta chains listed below, sequenced in a study of blood T cell repertoires in COVID-19. Some clones are missing from TCRdb's copy, which holds only in-frame ones; the method was immunoSEQ multiplex PCR. The sample includes about 180,000 clones, around 83% of them seen just once. Sequencing was carried out using peripheral blood. The receptors come from a woman between 50 and 59 years old with COVID-19, enrolled during active disease.

This clone showed up just once. The J gene is TRBJ1-4, the V gene TRBV18; no clear D. The V end was cut by 4 bases, the J end by 4 bases, with 10 bases between. The CDR3 extends over 14 amino acids. Germline CDR1 and CDR2: KGHSH and LQKENI. The chain's CDR3 is CASSRSQVNEKLFF. The CDR3 DNA is TGTGCCAGCTCACGATCCCAGGTTAATGAAAAACTGTTTTTT. The entire variable domain, with the rest obtained from reference TRBV18 and TRBJ1-4, is as follows: NAGVMQNPRHLVRRRGQEARLRCSPMKGHSHVYWYRQLPEEGLKFMVYLQKENIIDESGMPKERFSAEFPKEGPSILRIQQVVRGDSAAYFCASSRSQVNEKLFFGSGTQLSVL.

The chain recombines TRBV7-6 with TRBJ2-7, with a weak D call TRBD2 (5 bases). Germline CDR1 and CDR2: SGHVS and FNYEAQ. Between the trimmed V and J ends, which lost 0 bases and 3 bases, there was a span of 12 bases. CDR3 length: 15 residues. The CDR3 reads CASSLALGVRYEQYF. CDR3 DNA: TGTGCCAGCAGCTTAGCTTTGGGAGTCCGCTACGAGCAGTACTTC.

The rearrangement links TRBV6-1 to TRBJ2-3; D possibly corresponds to TRBD2 (7 bases). The CDR3 extends over 15 amino acids. Germline CDR1 reads MNHNS; CDR2 reads SASEGT. Between the trimmed V and J ends, which lost 3 bases and 6 bases, there was a span of 16 bases. The CDR3 region is CASSEGGPPRDTQYF. As DNA, the CDR3 is TGTGCCAGCAGTGAGGGGGGGCCTCCCCGTGATACGCAGTATTTT.

This clone was observed a single time. This rearrangement joins TRBV5-1 to TRBJ2-7; 8 bases line up with TRBD2. V lost 0 bases and J lost 5; bases outside the gene matches: 4. This CDR3 is 14 amino acids long. The V gene's germline CDR1 is SGHRS and CDR2 YFSETQ. CDR3 nucleotides: TGCGCCAGCAGCTTGGGCGGGGGGACGGACGAGCAGTACTTC. Encoded protein: CASSLGGGTDEQYF.

The V call is TRBV10-3, the J call TRBJ2-3, with 10 bases fitting TRBD2. There are 18 residues in the CDR3. CDR1 ENHRY and CDR2 SYGVKD come from the germline V gene. V was pared by 0 bases and J by 2 bases, with 8 bases of the junction left unmatched. Here the CDR3 reads CAISESMASGGVTDTQYF. The CDR3 nucleotides read TGTGCCATCAGTGAGTCGATGGCTAGCGGGGGAGTCACAGATACGCAGTATTTT.

On this clone: The junction departs from germline at one end; a sequencing error may be responsible. The CDR3 DNA follows: TGTGCCTGGAGTGGACAGGGGGCTGAGGCTTTCTTT. Translation gives CAWSGQGAEAFF. This sequence joins TRBV30 and TRBJ1-1; the match to TRBD1 covers 10 bases. The CDR3 runs 12 residues. Germline CDR1 GTSNPN, CDR2 SVGIG (reference sequence).

The chain has TRBV11-2 and TRBJ2-5, with 8 bases matching TRBD2. The CDR3 contains 14 residues. With V trimmed by 7 bases and J by 5 bases, 9 bases remained unmatched. Germline CDR1 reads SGHAT; CDR2 reads FQNNGV. CDR3 in DNA: TGTGCCAGCACCGGTCGGCGGGGGGAGGAGACCCAGTACTTC. Residues: CASTGRRGEETQYF.

The chain combines TRBV19 with TRBJ1-6; 7 nucleotides match TRBD1. The CDR3 covers 13 residues. Germline V gene sequence: CDR1 LNHDA, CDR2 SQIVND (reference sequence). With V trimmed by 6 bases and J by 9 bases, 5 bases remained unmatched. The CDR3 DNA reads as TGTGCCAGTAGGGCAGACAGGGCTTCACCCCTCCACTTT. Its protein is CASRADRASPLHF.

This clone occurred a few times. The V call is TRBV7-2, the J call TRBJ2-1; possibly TRBD1 for D (6 bases). The V end lost 5 bases, the J end lost 2 bases, and 13 bases lay between the germline ends. Germline values: CDR1 SGHTA, CDR2 FQGNSA. The CDR3 consists of 15 residues. This CDR3 reads CASSLRDNPYNEQFF. CDR3 DNA sequence: TGTGCCAGCAGCCTCCGGGACAACCCCTACAATGAGCAGTTCTTC.

The chain is built from TRBV10-1 and TRBJ2-1, with 7 bases matching TRBD2. The germline gives CDR1 WNHNN, CDR2 SYGVQD (reference sequence). The trim removed 2 bases at V and 6 bases at J, leaving 7 bases unmatched. The CDR3 is made up of 15 amino acids. CDR3 sequence reads: CASSELPGTTNEQFF. CDR3 DNA sequence: TGCGCCAGCAGTGAGCTGCCGGGGACTACCAATGAGCAGTTCTTC.

V usage is TRBV7-6 and J usage is TRBJ1-5; D is unresolved. The CDR3 spans 15 residues. From germline, CDR1 is SGHVS and CDR2 FNYEAQ. Deletions cut 1 base from V and 2 bases from J, with 9 bases between. CDR3 amino acids: CASSLGAFGNQPQHF. DNA for the CDR3: TGTGCCAGCAGCTTAGGGGCTTTCGGCAATCAGCCCCAGCATTTT.

The chain employs TRBV3-1 (or the pseudogene TRBV3-2) and TRBJ2-2; the match to TRBD2 covers 10 bases. CDR1 and CDR2 (germline): LGHDT, YNNKEL (reference sequence). The CDR3 spans 16 residues. Unmatched junction bases numbered 6, after V lost 1 base and J lost 7 bases. The CDR3 nucleotides read TGTGCCAGCAGCCAAGTGAGCGGGGGGGCCGGCGGGGAGCTGTTTTTT. Residues: CASSQVSGGAGGELFF.

The chain couples TRBV5-4 to TRBJ2-3; 7 positions match TRBD2. CDR1 is SGHNT, CDR2 YYREEE, per germline (reference sequence). CDR3 length: 15 residues. V shed 0 bases and J 1 base; nucleotides not matched to a gene: 2. Here the CDR3 DNA reads TGTGCCAGCAGCTTGGGGCTAGCGGGCACAGATACGCAGTATTTT. It codes for CASSLGLAGTDTQYF. Drawing the rest from reference TRBV5-4 and TRBJ2-3, the complete variable domain is ETGVTQSPTHLIKTRGQQVTLRCSSQSGHNTVSWYQQALGQGPQFIFQYYREEENGRGNFPPRFSGLQFPNYSSELNVNALELDDSALYLCASSLGLAGTDTQYFGPGTRLTVL.

This chain uses TRBV7-3 with TRBJ1-1; the match to TRBD1 covers 9 bases. CDR1 SGHTA and CDR2 FQGTGA come from the germline V gene. Trimming took 6 bases from V and 6 from J; bases not matched to a gene: 8. The CDR3 is 14 amino acids. In DNA, the CDR3 is TGTGCCAGCAGTGTTACAGGGGGCGAATCTGAAGCTTTCTTT. This translates into CASSVTGGESEAFF. Full variable domain (outside the CDR3, taken from reference TRBV7-3 and TRBJ1-1): GAGVSQTPSNKVTEKGKYVELRCDPISGHTALYWYRQSLGQGPEFLIYFQGTGAADDSGLPNDRFFAVRPEGSVSTLKIQRTERGDSAVYLCASSVTGGESEAFFGQGTRLTVV.

This clone was observed once. The chain couples TRBV4-2 to TRBJ2-1; TRBD2 is a possible D gene (6 bases). This CDR3 has 17 amino acids. Trimming took off 1 base at V and 3 bases at J, with 16 bases between the two ends. The V gene's germline CDR1 is LGHNA and CDR2 YNFKEQ. The CDR3 reads CASSQGNVARGYNEQFF. CDR3 DNA: TGTGCCAGCAGCCAAGGGAATGTAGCGCGGGGCTACAATGAGCAGTTCTTC.

The chain uses TRBV7-9 and TRBJ1-4, with D maybe TRBD1 (5 bases). This CDR3 contains 16 residues. The germline V and J ends were trimmed by 3 bases and 0 bases, with 11 bases remaining between them. Germline V gives CDR1 SEHNR, CDR2 FQNEAQ (reference sequence). CDR3 DNA: TGTGCCAGCAGCTTCCGACAGACCGCAACTAATGAAAAACTGTTTTTT. This codes for CASSFRQTATNEKLFF.

The chain has TRBV5-5 and TRBJ2-1; 7 bases agree with TRBD1. V was pared by 8 bases and J by 6 bases, with 8 bases of the junction left unmatched. This CDR3 contains 13 residues. The germline V gene encodes CDR1 SGHKS and CDR2 YYEKEE (reference sequence). The CDR3 DNA follows: TGTGCCAGTTCGAGAGGGACAGTCAATGAGCAGTTCTTC. This encodes CASSRGTVNEQFF.

This rearrangement joins TRBV3-1 (or the pseudogene TRBV3-2) to TRBJ2-5, with D maybe TRBD2 (5 bases). This CDR3 region has 14 residues. The germline CDR1 and CDR2 sequences are LGHDT and YNNKEL (reference sequence). The V gene lost 4 bases and the J gene lost 1 base, with 10 bases spanning the gap. CDR3 region: CASSLDYLQETQYF. For the CDR3, the DNA is TGTGCCAGCAGCCTTGACTATCTCCAAGAGACCCAGTACTTC.

This chain joins TRBV5-6 and TRBJ2-1, with 8 bases lining up with TRBD2. Germline values: CDR1 SGHDT, CDR2 YYEEEE. CDR3 size: 16 residues. V lost 7 bases, J lost 3 bases, and 12 bases stayed unmatched. As DNA, the CDR3 is TGTGCCAGCGTCAACCGAAGACTAGCGAACTACAATGAGCAGTTCTTC. It translates to CASVNRRLANYNEQFF.